This T cell receptor beta chain was captured in a study of identical twins (dated by TCRdb to the mid-2010s). Study-level background: TCR alpha and beta repertoires from monozygotic twins, unrelated adults of various ages and cord blood were deep-sequenced to test whether fetal clonotypes persist. To rule out contamination, the twin experiments were replicated at different times with different library preparation protocols.

Every donor was a healthy Caucasian. Three unrelated non-twin adults were additionally sequenced: a male aged 18 to 29, a male aged 50 to 59 and a female aged 50 to 59. Miltenyi CD45RO+ enrichment and human naive T-cell isolation kits were used to isolate memory (CD45RO+) and naive T cells from PBMC. This clonotype was picked up many times. No cognate antigen has been identified for it. Qualities for individual bases were not recorded, and no much larger clone is one base off. From cysteine to phenylalanine, the CDR3 is 16 amino acids long. Of the read, only the CDR3 DNA is kept; its 48 bases are in frame from base 1. The germline V and J ends show losses of 4 bases and 1 base respectively, and no gene match explains 6 bases of the junction. Per the germline V gene (reference sequence), MNHEY is the CDR1 and SMNVEV is the CDR2. Receptors were amplified or captured by 5' RACE. For sequencing, an Illumina HiSeq 2000 was employed. A universal primer binding site was introduced by template switching, and a unique molecular identifier was present in the final cDNA, enabling accurate counting of TCR cDNA molecules. Specific primers in the conserved constant-segment region were used to synthesize first-strand cDNA for the TCR alpha and beta chains. To control for contamination, every cDNA library was double barcoded, receiving both a SMART-Mk sample barcode and Illumina barcodes. Two successive PCR steps introduced TruSeq adapter sequences along with Illumina sample barcodes. The Illumina HiSeq platform was used with custom primers to sequence TCR alpha and beta cDNA libraries. Per the original workflow: Raw reads were processed with MiGEC to extract unique molecular identifiers, and MiXCR was used to determine CDR3 positions. Recombination models were inferred per individual with the repgenHMM and IGoR tools using an EM algorithm. The analysis of shared clonotypes was done with the tcR package in R, with sharing normalized by the product of cloneset sizes. To study raw recombination free of thymic and clonal selection effects, out-of-frame nonproductive sequences were analyzed. TCRdb ran its own pipeline on the public reads, namely fastp trimming at Q25 and MiXCR clone calling, and kept in-frame beta chains. Rows merge per CDR3 protein into single entries with the most common DNA and genes. TCRdb assigned the V and J calls; the authors' analysis was not used. The sample table contains 350,000 to 450,000 distinct CDR3 sequences; only one count was recorded for roughly 18% of them. The biggest ten clones account for about 12% of the sample.

Overall study results and their limits: A weaker excess of twin sharing was found in beta out-of-frame sequences because the signal-to-noise ratio was lowered by fewer shared sequences. Fewer insertions were carried by abundant cord blood beta clonotypes; a weaker similar trend was observed in young adult naive repertoires, while no such trend was observed in memory repertoires. Compared with coincidental sharing between unrelated individuals, an excess of low generation-probability sequences was observed among out-of-frame TCR alpha sequences shared between twins. In monozygotic twins, out-of-frame TCR alpha sharing was systematically underestimated by recombination models, although the models agreed with sharing between unrelated individuals. Because the same donors could not be followed over many years, conclusions were based on cross-sectional statistical analysis. Invariant T cells such as MAIT and iNKT could partly confound zero-insertion analyses, although diverse VJ usage argued against such confounding for most clonotypes.

The sequenced sample consisted of naive T cells sorted from blood. What the cell subset or site label conveys for this sample: cells isolated with a human naive T-cell isolation kit. The rearrangement joined TRBV27 to TRBJ2-2; 7 central bases correspond to TRBD2. The sequence derives from a man between 50 and 59 years old in good health. This receptor has the CDR3 CASSSAPGGNTGELFF. The base sequence is TGTGCCAGCAGTTCAGCCCCGGGGGGGAACACCGGGGAGCTGTTTTTT.